The rows below give T cell receptor beta chains drawn from one sample of a study of shared clonotypes between healthy human individuals. Clones were read by immunoSEQ multiplex PCR, and TCRdb kept only the in-frame ones, dropping some. The data hold 2,500,000 or so clones, with approximately 93% observed a single time. Sequencing was done on a sample of naive CD4+ T cells from PBMCs. These TCRs come from a man younger than 35 in good health. Some clones in this sample may be carry-over from other donors' samples. Each CDR3 is given with its conserved first and last residue. Fields, in order: D gene, V gene, J gene, CDR3 protein, CDR3 DNA. A D gene is named only where the DNA matches it firmly.

D gene: NA; V gene: TRBV6-1; J gene: TRBJ1-1; CDR3 protein: CASRRDWDTEAFF; CDR3 DNA: TGTGCCAGCAGGAGGGACTGGGACACTGAAGCTTTCTTT
D gene: NA; V gene: TRBV2; J gene: TRBJ2-5; CDR3 protein: CASSEASGRRETQYF; CDR3 DNA: TGTGCCAGCAGTGAGGCGTCTGGTAGAAGGGAGACCCAGTACTTC
D gene: TRBD2; V gene: TRBV2; J gene: TRBJ2-7; CDR3 protein: CASTLAGGGYEQYF; CDR3 DNA: TGTGCCAGTACCTTAGCGGGAGGGGGCTACGAGCAGTACTTC
D gene: NA; V gene: TRBV10-1; J gene: TRBJ1-1; CDR3 protein: CASRDSLNTEAFF; CDR3 DNA: TGCGCCAGCAGGGACAGTTTGAACACTGAAGCTTTCTTT
D gene: TRBD2; V gene: TRBV11-2; J gene: TRBJ2-1; CDR3 protein: CASSPRTSGRGSNEQFF; CDR3 DNA: TGTGCCAGCAGCCCGAGGACTAGCGGGAGGGGGAGCAATGAGCAGTTCTTC
D gene: TRBD2; V gene: TRBV5-4; J gene: TRBJ2-1; CDR3 protein: CASSLGGPLRNEQFF; CDR3 DNA: TGTGCCAGCAGCCTGGGAGGGCCGCTTAGGAATGAGCAGTTCTTC
D gene: NA; V gene: TRBV9; J gene: TRBJ2-7; CDR3 protein: CASSGYEQYF; CDR3 DNA: TGTGCCAGCAGCGGCTACGAGCAGTACTTC
D gene: NA; V gene: TRBV7-6; J gene: TRBJ1-6; CDR3 protein: CASSFGDSPLHF; CDR3 DNA: TGTGCCAGCAGCTTCGGGGATTCACCCCTCCACTTT
D gene: TRBD1; V gene: TRBV7-2; J gene: TRBJ1-1; CDR3 protein: CASTQDRGYTEAFF; CDR3 DNA: TGTGCCAGCACCCAGGACAGGGGCTACACTGAAGCTTTCTTT
D gene: TRBD2; V gene: TRBV5-1; J gene: TRBJ2-1; CDR3 protein: CASSLVEGLADYNEQFF; CDR3 DNA: TGCGCCAGCAGCTTGGTCGAGGGACTAGCGGACTACAATGAGCAGTTCTTC